These T cell receptor beta chains were read from a single sample in a study of T cells in Graves' hyperthyroidism and ophthalmopathy. TCRdb reprocessed the multiplex PCR reads via MiXCR and lists one record per CDR3 protein. This table has around 490,000 distinct CDR3 sequences, roughly 21% appearing once. Sequenced material: blood. The receptors were gathered from a man aged 35 to 55 with Graves' ophthalmopathy. The CDR3 runs from the conserved cysteine through the conserved F or W. D genes are given only for firm matches. The size entry is marked missing in some rows and otherwise reads once, few, many or a size class.

clone size,D gene,J gene,V gene,CDR3 DNA,CDR3 protein
NA,NA,TRBJ1-2,TRBV9,TGTGCCAGCAGCTTTGATCAGGGGAACTATGGCTACACCTTC,CASSFDQGNYGYTF
few,TRBD1,TRBJ2-5,TRBV28,TGTGCCAGCAGTTCTACAGGGGACAGGGTGGAGACCCAGTACTTC,CASSSTGDRVETQYF
NA,TRBD1,TRBJ2-5,TRBV5-1,TGCGCCAGCAGCTTCGGGACAGGGATAGGAGAGACCCAGTACTTC,CASSFGTGIGETQYF
many,NA,TRBJ2-2,TRBV7-2,TGTGCCAGCAGGCGCGGGGAGCTGTTTTTT,CASRRGELFF
NA,TRBD2,TRBJ2-1,TRBV12-3/TRBV12-4,TGTGCCAGCAGTTCAGGAGGACTAGTAAGTAATGAGCAGTTCTTC,CASSSGGLVSNEQFF
many,TRBD2,TRBJ2-5,TRBV2,TGTGCCAGCGGCAAGCGGGGGGGCTTAGAAGAGACCCAGTACTTC,CASGKRGGLEETQYF
few,TRBD1,TRBJ1-2,TRBV18,TGTGCCAGCTCACCAAACAGGGGGAGTGGCTACACCTTC,CASSPNRGSGYTF
NA,NA,TRBJ1-2,TRBV6-1,TGTGCCAGCAGTGAGGTCCGGGACATAGGCTATGGCTACACCTTC,CASSEVRDIGYGYTF
NA,NA,TRBJ1-5,TRBV2,TGTGCCAGCAGTGATAGGGGCGGGGATCAGCCCCAGCATTTT,CASSDRGGDQPQHF
many,NA,TRBJ2-7,TRBV20-1,TGCAGTGCTCCCCTGGGACGCGCCTACGAGCAGTACTTC,CSAPLGRAYEQYF
few,NA,TRBJ2-4,TRBV5-1,TGCGCCAGCAGCTTGGGTGCGGGTGGAACCAAAAACATTCAGTACTTC,CASSLGAGGTKNIQYF
many,NA,TRBJ1-2,TRBV4-1,TGCGCCAGCAGCCAAGAAGACGCACAGGGATTCGGTGGCTACACCTTC,CASSQEDAQGFGGYTF
many,NA,TRBJ2-3,TRBV18,TGTGCCAGCTCACGGACAGGGAGGGAGGATACGCAGTATTTT,CASSRTGREDTQYF
NA,NA,TRBJ1-3,TRBV6-5,TGTGCCAGCAGTTACTCAGAGTATTCTGGAAACACCATATATTTT,CASSYSEYSGNTIYF
NA,NA,TRBJ1-5,TRBV7-2,TGTGCCAGCACGCCCAGCAGGGGTCAGCCCCAGCGTTTT,CASTPSRGQPQRF
many,NA,TRBJ1-1,TRBV27,TGTGCCAGCAGTTTACGGAGCGGGTTGAACACTGAAGCTTTCTTT,CASSLRSGLNTEAFF
few,NA,TRBJ2-6,TRBV15,TGTGCCACCAGCAGAGAGATATGGCAGCCCTCTGGGGCCAACGTCCTGACTTTC,CATSREIWQPSGANVLTF
few,TRBD2,TRBJ2-7,TRBV7-2,TGTGCCAGCAGCTTAAGCGGGGTTCTACGGGAGCAGTACTTC,CASSLSGVLREQYF
many,NA,TRBJ1-2,TRBV6-1,TGTGCCAGCAGACCAAGGGGGGAATCCTATGGCTACACCTTC,CASRPRGESYGYTF
few,TRBD2,TRBJ2-1,TRBV20-1,TGCAGTGCTGACTCGGGGGGAGACAATGAGCAGTTCTTC,CSADSGGDNEQFF
many,NA,TRBJ2-2,TRBV5-5,TGTGCCAGCAGATTGGGGGATGCCGGGGAGCTGTTTTTT,CASRLGDAGELFF
many,TRBD1,TRBJ2-5,TRBV24-1,TGTGCCACCAGTGACACCAGACAGGGTGGAGAGACCCAGTACTTC,CATSDTRQGGETQYF